These 30 T cell receptor beta chains were all obtained from the same sample, sequenced in a study of cytomegalovirus exposure and HLA in healthy donors. PCR amplification relied on 60 Vbeta primers (plus 13 Jbeta primers). Sequencing was performed with immunoSEQ multiplex PCR; in TCRdb, only in-frame clones are kept and a portion is missing. The sample lists just under 95,000 clones; approximately 81% were seen once. Input material: PBMCs. These receptors originate from a girl aged 2-10 years in good health and CMV-seropositive.

The chain carries TRBV19 and TRBJ2-5, with D perhaps matching TRBD2 (5 bases). The germline gives CDR1 LNHDA, CDR2 SQIVND (reference sequence). The CDR3 sequence is 13 residues long. The ends were cut back, 5 bases at V and 5 bases at J, with 12 bases in the middle. CDR3 protein: CASSPRRGETQYF. In DNA, the CDR3 is TGTGCCAGTAGTCCGCGCCGGGGTGAGACCCAGTACTTC.

A word on this clone: The sample contains more than one DNA sequence encoding this CDR3. The rearrangement links TRBV29-1 to TRBJ2-7, with 11 bases matching TRBD2. Germline loops: CDR1 SQVTM, CDR2 ANQGSEA. The CDR3 loop spans 13 amino acids. V trimming: 4 bases; J trimming: 6 bases; junction bases outside the gene matches: 5. CDR3 region: CSVVTSGRGEQYF. In DNA form, the CDR3 reads TGCAGCGTTGTAACTAGCGGGAGAGGCGAGCAGTACTTC.

The J gene is TRBJ2-7, the V gene TRBV27; 7 nucleotides match TRBD1. CDR1 and CDR2 (germline): MNHEY, SMNVEV (reference sequence). This CDR3 has 13 residues. Unmatched junction bases numbered 5, after V lost 4 bases and J lost 5 bases. CDR3 sequence (DNA): TGTGCCAGCAGTTCAGGACAGGCCCACGAGCAGTACTTC. Translated, it gives CASSSGQAHEQYF.

This clone was counted once. The chain uses TRBV6-5 and TRBJ1-2, with 10 bases identical to TRBD1. In germline, CDR1 is MNHEY, CDR2 SVGAGI. V lost 5 bases, J lost 12 bases, and 9 bases stayed unmatched. This CDR3 is built from 13 residues. CDR3 in amino acids: CASSTTGGPGDTF. The CDR3 DNA reads as TGTGCCAGCAGTACGACAGGGGGCCCCGGAGACACCTTC.

The chain uses TRBV27 and TRBJ2-2, with a possible D match to TRBD1 (6 bases). Trimming shortened V by 5 bases and J by 6 bases, and 16 bases separated the two germline ends. CDR1 is MNHEY and CDR2 is SMNVEV in the germline V gene (reference sequence). The CDR3 spans 15 residues. This chain's CDR3 is CASSVQGSYAGELFF. The CDR3 nucleotides are TGTGCCAGCAGTGTACAGGGTAGTTATGCCGGGGAGCTGTTTTTT.

Points on this clone: One end of the junction is discordant with germline, which a read error may explain. The chain uses TRBV29-1 and TRBJ2-1, with 9 bases lining up with TRBD2. Germline CDR1 is SQVTM and CDR2 is ANQGSEA. CDR3 length: 16 residues. The CDR3 DNA sequence: TGCAGCGTGCTAGGAGGCGGGAGGGGGATTTACAATGGGCAGTTCTTC. Translating it yields CSVLGGGRGIYNGQFF.

This clone came up a few times. The rearrangement uses TRBV7-2 and TRBJ1-3; D unresolved. This CDR3 region has 16 residues. Germline V gives CDR1 SGHTA, CDR2 FQGNSA. V lost 0 bases to trimming and J lost 0 bases, with 9 bases between them. The CDR3 nucleotides read TGTGCCAGCAGCTTAGCCGCAGGTAGCTCTGGAAACACCATATATTTT. Amino acid sequence: CASSLAAGSSGNTIYF.

This clone has just a few counts. The rearrangement links TRBV7-9 to TRBJ2-3, with TRBD2 matching over 7 bases. V lost 1 base to trimming and J lost 3 bases; unmatched junction nucleotides: 4. CDR3 length equals 15 residues. The V gene's germline CDR1 is SEHNR and CDR2 FQNEAQ (reference sequence). The CDR3: CASSLVVLATDTQYF. The DNA of the CDR3 is TGTGCCAGCAGCTTAGTGGTACTAGCGACAGATACGCAGTATTTT.

V and J are TRBV19 and TRBJ2-5; D is perhaps TRBD2 (5 bases). CDR1 is LNHDA, CDR2 SQIVND, per germline (reference sequence). The V end was cut by 7 bases, the J end by 4 bases, with 13 bases between. CDR3 size: 13 residues. The CDR3 coding sequence is TGTGCCAGTACTCGGGAATTGGGAGAGACCCAGTACTTC. Its translation: CASTRELGETQYF.

This clone was found once. The chain uses TRBV10-3 and TRBJ1-5, with no clear D. The V gene's germline CDR1 is ENHRY and CDR2 SYGVKD. V dropped 0 bases and J dropped 5 bases, with 11 bases sitting between them. The CDR3 extends over 15 amino acids. CDR3 in amino acids: CAISESSVGDQPQHF. Here the CDR3 DNA reads TGTGCCATCAGTGAGTCGAGCGTAGGAGATCAGCCCCAGCATTTT.

This rearrangement joins TRBV19 to TRBJ1-5, with D uncertain. Trimming removed 0 bases at V and 4 bases at J, with 13 bases between. Per germline, CDR1 LNHDA and CDR2 SQIVND (reference sequence). The CDR3 totals 16 residues. The CDR3: CASSIDRGRTNQPQHF. For the CDR3, the DNA is TGTGCCAGTAGTATAGATCGGGGTAGAACAAATCAGCCCCAGCATTTT.

The chain joins TRBV6-5 to TRBJ1-1; 7 bases are shared with TRBD1. The J segment lost 4 bases and the V segment lost 4 bases, leaving 3 bases of the junction unmatched. CDR3 size: 13 residues. Germline CDR1 and CDR2: MNHEY and SVGAGI. CDR3 protein: CASSSRTGTEAFF. The CDR3 DNA sequence: TGTGCCAGCAGTTCCCGGACAGGCACTGAAGCTTTCTTT.

The chain is built from TRBV28 and TRBJ2-1; TRBD1 might be the D (7 bases). The CDR3 spans 16 residues. Germline assignment: CDR1 MDHEN and CDR2 SYDVKM. The V end was cut by 4 bases, the J end by 10 bases, with 23 bases between. The CDR3 DNA sequence: TGTGCCAGCAGTTCCCAAAGGGACAGAGGAGGGACGGAGCAGTTCTTC. Its protein is CASSSQRDRGGTEQFF.

The CDR3, as DNA: TGTGCCAGCATAGACCCGGGGGGCTCATGGAATGAGCAGTTCTTC. Translation gives CASIDPGGSWNEQFF. The gene calls are TRBV7-9 and TRBJ2-1; tentative D call: TRBD2 (7 bases). The V end was cut by 7 bases, the J end by 7 bases, with 20 bases between. This CDR3 spans 15 amino acids. In germline, CDR1 is SEHNR, CDR2 FQNEAQ (reference sequence). Drawing the rest from reference TRBV7-9 and TRBJ2-1, the complete variable domain is DTGVSQNPRHKITKRGQNVTFRCDPISEHNRLYWYRQTLGQGPEFLTYFQNEAQLEKSRLLSDRFSAERPKGSFSTLEIQRTEQGDSAMYLCASIDPGGSWNEQFFGPGTRLTVL.

The rearrangement uses TRBV30 and TRBJ1-3; unclear D gene. The CDR3 is 15 amino acids. The ends were cut back, 0 bases at V and 2 bases at J, with 11 bases in the middle. Per germline, CDR1 GTSNPN and CDR2 SVGIG (reference sequence). CDR3 bases: TGTGCCTGGAGTGTAGTAGGAGTACCTGGAAACACCATATATTTT. It codes for CAWSVVGVPGNTIYF.

J is TRBJ1-1 and V is TRBV29-1; 7 bases match TRBD1. The CDR3 sequence is 14 residues long. V was clipped by 3 bases and J by 8 bases; unmatched bases: 12. The germline CDR1 and CDR2 sequences are SQVTM and ANQGSEA. This chain's CDR3 is CSVEATYRGREAFF. The CDR3 DNA is TGCAGCGTTGAGGCGACCTACAGGGGTCGGGAAGCTTTCTTT.

J is TRBJ2-7 and V is TRBV5-1, with TRBD2 matching 10 bases. Trimming cost V 3 bases and J 5 bases; bases outside gene matches: 5. This CDR3 region has 14 residues. CDR1 SGHRS and CDR2 YFSETQ come from the germline V gene. As DNA, the CDR3 is TGCGCCAGCAGCTCCGGGACTAGCGTTGACGAGCAGTACTTC. Its protein is CASSSGTSVDEQYF.

The chain carries TRBV4-1 and TRBJ1-2; TRBD1 agrees at 8 bases. Germline trimming cut 1 base from V and 8 bases from J; bases unmatched to any gene: 12. CDR3 length: 16 amino acids. Germline lookup yields CDR1 MGHRA and CDR2 YSYEKL. CDR3 loop: CASSQVFGTGGSGYTF. The CDR3 region has the DNA TGCGCCAGCAGCCAAGTTTTTGGTACAGGGGGAAGCGGCTACACCTTC.

The chain uses TRBV7-9 and TRBJ1-3; TRBD1 agrees at 9 bases. Per germline, CDR1 SEHNR and CDR2 FQNEAQ (reference sequence). J was trimmed by 0 bases and V by 7 bases; bases with no gene match: 16. The length of the CDR3 is 19 residues. This CDR3 reads CASTQQGRTGARSGNTIYF. CDR3 coding DNA: TGTGCCAGCACCCAACAGGGGAGGACAGGGGCCCGCTCTGGAAACACCATATATTTT. Together with reference TRBV7-9 and TRBJ1-3, the CDR3 gives the full variable domain: DTGVSQNPRHKITKRGQNVTFRCDPISEHNRLYWYRQTLGQGPEFLTYFQNEAQLEKSRLLSDRFSAERPKGSFSTLEIQRTEQGDSAMYLCASTQQGRTGARSGNTIYFGEGSWLTVV.

This clone showed up just once. The chain links TRBV27 to TRBJ1-5; D remains unclear. The V end was cut by 2 bases, the J end by 5 bases, with 13 bases between. Germline CDR1 and CDR2: MNHEY and SMNVEV (reference sequence). This CDR3 is built from 15 residues. DNA of the CDR3: TGTGCCAGCAGTTTACGGGGTTCCGGGGATCAGCCCCAGCATTTT. It specifies CASSLRGSGDQPQHF.

A remark on this clone: Additional DNA sequences in this sample encode the identical CDR3. The genes are TRBV19 and TRBJ2-3; 9 bases are shared with TRBD2. Germline trimming cut 6 bases from V and 3 bases from J; bases unmatched to any gene: 7. The CDR3 loop spans 15 amino acids. CDR1 LNHDA and CDR2 SQIVND come from the germline V gene (reference sequence). CDR3 protein: CASSRAGGLTDTQYF. In DNA form, the CDR3 reads TGTGCCAGTAGCCGAGCGGGAGGTCTGACAGATACGCAGTATTTT.

This chain joins TRBV15 and TRBJ1-4; 11 bases map to TRBD1. The germline gives CDR1 LNHNV, CDR2 YYDKDF (reference sequence). V shed 3 bases and J 0 bases; nucleotides not matched to a gene: 6. The CDR3 has 18 residues. CDR3 bases: TGTGCCACCAGCAGGGAAAGGACAGGGGGCACAACTAATGAAAAACTGTTTTTT. This sequence encodes CATSRERTGGTTNEKLFF.

The chain combines TRBV5-1 with TRBJ2-3; no definite D call. Between the trimmed V and J ends, which lost 0 bases and 6 bases, there was a span of 11 bases. This CDR3 spans 14 amino acids. Germline loops: CDR1 SGHRS, CDR2 YFSETQ. CDR3 DNA: TGCGCCAGCAGCTTGGATGTCCCCAGGGATACGCAGTATTTT. It specifies CASSLDVPRDTQYF.

This chain uses TRBV28 with TRBJ2-2, with TRBD1 identical over 12 bases. Per germline, CDR1 MDHEN and CDR2 SYDVKM. This CDR3 has 16 amino acids. Germline trimming cut 7 bases from V and 7 bases from J; bases unmatched to any gene: 10. The CDR3 DNA follows: TGTGCCAGCACTCGGGACAGGGGGCGCCCAGGCGGGGAGCTGTTTTTT. This encodes CASTRDRGRPGGELFF.

The CDR3 region has the DNA TGTGCCAGCAGCCGCAGGGGAGAGGGCACTGAAGCTTTCTTT. Amino acids: CASSRRGEGTEAFF. The chain joins TRBV27 to TRBJ1-1; TRBD1 might be the D (6 bases). The CDR3 contains 14 residues. The ends were cut back, 6 bases at V and 4 bases at J, with 15 bases in the middle. Looked up from germline, CDR1 is MNHEY and CDR2 is SMNVEV (reference sequence).

This chain uses TRBV11-2 with TRBJ2-7; unclear D gene. This CDR3 has 12 residues. Germline CDR1 SGHAT, CDR2 FQNNGV. V lost 1 base and J 1 base, leaving 2 bases between the germline ends. As DNA, the CDR3 is TGTGCCAGCAGCTTAGCTTCCTACGAGCAGTACTTC. It yields the protein CASSLASYEQYF.

The rearrangement links TRBV28 to TRBJ2-3; D is perhaps TRBD2 (5 bases). V was pared by 8 bases and J by 2 bases, with 14 bases between. The CDR3 is 14 amino acids. Germline V gene lookup returns CDR1 MDHEN and CDR2 SYDVKM. The CDR3 nucleotides are TGTGCCAGCGGACTGTGGACCGCCACAGATACGCAGTATTTT. Amino acids: CASGLWTATDTQYF.

The gene calls are TRBV28 and TRBJ1-2; D is ambiguous. CDR1 is MDHEN and CDR2 is SYDVKM in the germline V gene. V was trimmed by 8 bases and J by 9 bases, leaving 7 bases between them. This CDR3 comprises 9 residues. The CDR3 sequence is CASGGSYTF. The CDR3, as DNA: TGTGCCAGCGGAGGTAGCTACACCTTC.

In its sample, this clone was seen a few times. J is TRBJ2-7 and V is TRBV19; 8 positions match TRBD1. The trim removed 3 bases at V and 0 bases at J, leaving 4 bases unmatched. Germline-derived CDR1 and CDR2 are LNHDA and SQIVND (reference sequence). This CDR3 is built from 15 residues. The CDR3 region is CASSIAGTGSYEQYF. DNA of the CDR3: TGTGCCAGTAGTATTGCCGGGACAGGCTCCTACGAGCAGTACTTC.

The gene calls are TRBV27 and TRBJ1-2, with 9 nucleotides matching TRBD1. Trimming removed 8 bases from V and 8 bases from J; junction bases left unmatched: 6. The CDR3 runs to 12 residues. Germline CDR1 reads MNHEY; CDR2 reads SMNVEV (reference sequence). The DNA for the CDR3 is TGTGCCAGCTGGACAGGGGCGAAGGGCTACACCTTC. This encodes CASWTGAKGYTF.